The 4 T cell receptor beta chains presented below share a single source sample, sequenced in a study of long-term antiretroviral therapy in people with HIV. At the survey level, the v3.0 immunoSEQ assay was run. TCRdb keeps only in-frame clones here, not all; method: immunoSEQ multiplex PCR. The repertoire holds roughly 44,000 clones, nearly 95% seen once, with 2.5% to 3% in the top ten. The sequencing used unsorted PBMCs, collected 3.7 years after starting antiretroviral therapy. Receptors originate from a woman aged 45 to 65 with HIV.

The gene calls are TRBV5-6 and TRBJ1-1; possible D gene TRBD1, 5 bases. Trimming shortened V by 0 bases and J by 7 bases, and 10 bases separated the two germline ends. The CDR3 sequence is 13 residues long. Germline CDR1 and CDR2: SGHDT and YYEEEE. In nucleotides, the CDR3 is TGTGCCAGCAGCTTGGTAGGGGTGGGTGAAGCTTTCTTT. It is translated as CASSLVGVGEAFF.

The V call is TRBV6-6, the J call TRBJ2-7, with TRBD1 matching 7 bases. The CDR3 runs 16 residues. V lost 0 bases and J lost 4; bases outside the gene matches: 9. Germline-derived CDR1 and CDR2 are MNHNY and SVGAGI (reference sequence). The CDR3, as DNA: TGTGCCAGCAGTTACTCGGTACAGGGGTATAAGTACGAGCAGTACTTC. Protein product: CASSYSVQGYKYEQYF.

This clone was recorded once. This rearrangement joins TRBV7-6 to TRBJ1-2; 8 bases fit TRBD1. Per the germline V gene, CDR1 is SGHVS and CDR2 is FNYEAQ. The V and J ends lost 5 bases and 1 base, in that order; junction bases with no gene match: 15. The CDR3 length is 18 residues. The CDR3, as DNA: TGTGCCAGCAGCCAGTACCCCGGGACAGGCCGCTATAACTATGGCTACACCTTC. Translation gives CASSQYPGTGRYNYGYTF.

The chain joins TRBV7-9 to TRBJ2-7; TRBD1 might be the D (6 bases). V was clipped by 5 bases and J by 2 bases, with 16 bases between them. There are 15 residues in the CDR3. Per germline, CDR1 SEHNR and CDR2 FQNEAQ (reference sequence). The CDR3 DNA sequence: TGTGCCAGCAGCCCGAGGGGGTCGTATACCTACGAGCAGTACTTC. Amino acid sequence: CASSPRGSYTYEQYF.